A selection of T cell receptor beta chains follows, all from one sample in a study of blood T cell repertoires in COVID-19. TCRdb's copy holds only in-frame clones and misses some; the assay was immunoSEQ multiplex PCR. The top ten clones hold under 4.5% of a sample with 200,000 to 250,000 clones, almost 85% of them seen once. Sequenced: peripheral blood. The receptors shown here come from a man in his forties or fifties with acute or convalescent COVID-19. Both conserved end residues are part of each CDR3. The order of the fields is clone size, D gene, J gene, V gene, CDR3 DNA, CDR3 protein. A D gene is named only where the DNA matches it firmly. Rows give clone size only sometimes, using once, few, many, or a class for an expanded clone.

clone_size: NA; d_call: NA; j_call: TRBJ2-7; v_call: TRBV20-1; cdr3_nt: TGCAGTGCTTTACAAGCCTACGAGCAGTACTTC; cdr3_aa: CSALQAYEQYF
clone_size: NA; d_call: NA; j_call: TRBJ2-7; v_call: TRBV11-2; cdr3_nt: TGTGCCAGCAGCTCCGCTCGACAGGACTCCTACGAGCAGTACTTC; cdr3_aa: CASSSARQDSYEQYF
clone_size: NA; d_call: NA; j_call: TRBJ1-5; v_call: TRBV23-1; cdr3_nt: TGCGCCAGCAGCCCACGGGGCGGAGCTCGGAGGGGATCGGGTGATCAGCCCCAGCATTTT; cdr3_aa: CASSPRGGARRGSGDQPQHF
clone_size: NA; d_call: TRBD1; j_call: TRBJ1-6; v_call: TRBV7-6; cdr3_nt: TGTGCCAGCAGCTTAGAACAGGGGGGTGATTCACCCCTCCACTTT; cdr3_aa: CASSLEQGGDSPLHF
clone_size: once; d_call: NA; j_call: TRBJ2-7; v_call: TRBV5-4; cdr3_nt: TGTGCCAGCAGCTCCACTTCAGGGGTAAGGTACGAGCAGTACTTC; cdr3_aa: CASSSTSGVRYEQYF
clone_size: NA; d_call: TRBD2; j_call: TRBJ2-7; v_call: TRBV6-2/TRBV6-3; cdr3_nt: TGTGCCAGCAGTTCCACGGTGGCGGGAGCGGTATACGAGCAGTACTTC; cdr3_aa: CASSSTVAGAVYEQYF
clone_size: once; d_call: TRBD1; j_call: TRBJ2-2; v_call: TRBV30; cdr3_nt: TGTGCCTGGAGTGTATGGGACAGGGGGCATGTCGGGGAGCTGTTTTTT; cdr3_aa: CAWSVWDRGHVGELFF
clone_size: NA; d_call: TRBD2; j_call: TRBJ2-1; v_call: TRBV6-5; cdr3_nt: TGTGCCAGCGGGGGACTAATAAACATCTACAATGAGCAGTTCTTC; cdr3_aa: CASGGLINIYNEQFF
clone_size: NA; d_call: NA; j_call: TRBJ2-7; v_call: TRBV14; cdr3_nt: TGTGCCAGCAGCTTATGGACCAGCGGCTACGAGCAGTACTTC; cdr3_aa: CASSLWTSGYEQYF
clone_size: NA; d_call: NA; j_call: TRBJ2-1; v_call: TRBV12-3/TRBV12-4; cdr3_nt: TGTGCCAGCAGTTTACTAGCACATGAGCAGTTCTTC; cdr3_aa: CASSLLAHEQFF
clone_size: NA; d_call: TRBD2; j_call: TRBJ2-3; v_call: TRBV10-2; cdr3_nt: TGCGCCAGCAGTATGACTAGCGGTTACACAGATACGCAGTATTTT; cdr3_aa: CASSMTSGYTDTQYF
clone_size: NA; d_call: NA; j_call: TRBJ2-7; v_call: TRBV2; cdr3_nt: TGTGCCAGCAGTGGGAGGGCAGGGATCGACGAGCAGTACTTC; cdr3_aa: CASSGRAGIDEQYF
clone_size: NA; d_call: NA; j_call: TRBJ1-4; v_call: TRBV9; cdr3_nt: TGTGCCAGCAGCGATGGCGAAACAGATGAAAAACTGTTTTTT; cdr3_aa: CASSDGETDEKLFF
clone_size: NA; d_call: NA; j_call: TRBJ2-7; v_call: TRBV11-2; cdr3_nt: TGTGCCAGCAGCTCCCAGGTTCAAGGTCCCTACGAGCAGTACTTC; cdr3_aa: CASSSQVQGPYEQYF
clone_size: NA; d_call: TRBD2; j_call: TRBJ2-3; v_call: TRBV10-3; cdr3_nt: TGTGCCATCACTAGCGGGCTGGCAGATACGCAGTATTTT; cdr3_aa: CAITSGLADTQYF
clone_size: NA; d_call: TRBD1; j_call: TRBJ1-2; v_call: TRBV3-1/TRBV3-2; cdr3_nt: TGTGCCAGCAGCCTCGGACAGGGAATTATCTATGGCTACACCTTC; cdr3_aa: CASSLGQGIIYGYTF
clone_size: NA; d_call: TRBD2; j_call: TRBJ2-3; v_call: TRBV7-6; cdr3_nt: TGTGCCAGCAGTTCTTGGACTAGCAGCGGCACAGATACGCAGTATTTT; cdr3_aa: CASSSWTSSGTDTQYF
clone_size: NA; d_call: NA; j_call: TRBJ2-1; v_call: TRBV11-2; cdr3_nt: TGTGCCAGCAGCTTAGTCGACAGGAATGAGCAGTTCTTC; cdr3_aa: CASSLVDRNEQFF
clone_size: NA; d_call: NA; j_call: TRBJ1-2; v_call: TRBV18; cdr3_nt: TGTGCCAGCTCACCACCGGGGGGAGGCTATGGCTACACCTTC; cdr3_aa: CASSPPGGGYGYTF
clone_size: NA; d_call: NA; j_call: TRBJ2-2; v_call: TRBV5-1; cdr3_nt: TGCGCCAGCAGCTCCCCAAGCCGGCTGGGGGGCACCGGGGAGCTGTTTTTT; cdr3_aa: CASSSPSRLGGTGELFF
clone_size: NA; d_call: TRBD1; j_call: TRBJ2-2; v_call: TRBV13; cdr3_nt: TGTGCCAGCAGCTCCGGAGCGCCAAAGGGGGCGCCCGGGGAGCTGTTTTTT; cdr3_aa: CASSSGAPKGAPGELFF
clone_size: NA; d_call: TRBD1; j_call: TRBJ1-4; v_call: TRBV14; cdr3_nt: TGTGCCAGCAGCCCGGGACAGGTGGATGAAAAACTGTTTTTT; cdr3_aa: CASSPGQVDEKLFF
clone_size: NA; d_call: TRBD1; j_call: TRBJ2-5; v_call: TRBV15; cdr3_nt: TGTGCCACCAGCATCGAGACAGGGGCTCGGACCCAGTACTTC; cdr3_aa: CATSIETGARTQYF
clone_size: NA; d_call: TRBD2; j_call: TRBJ2-1; v_call: TRBV5-1; cdr3_nt: TGCGCCAGCAGCTTGGATGGTAGCGGGAGGAGTGATGAGCAGTTCTTC; cdr3_aa: CASSLDGSGRSDEQFF
clone_size: NA; d_call: NA; j_call: TRBJ1-3; v_call: TRBV7-9; cdr3_nt: TGTGCCAGCAGCATATTCAGGGTCCCTTCTGGAAACACCATATATTTT; cdr3_aa: CASSIFRVPSGNTIYF
clone_size: NA; d_call: NA; j_call: TRBJ2-3; v_call: TRBV3-1/TRBV3-2; cdr3_nt: TGTGCCAGCAGCCAAGACCGGGCCAGAGGGTCAGATACGCAGTATTTT; cdr3_aa: CASSQDRARGSDTQYF
clone_size: NA; d_call: TRBD2; j_call: TRBJ2-7; v_call: TRBV11-3; cdr3_nt: TGTGCCAGCAGCTTAGGGTATTCTAGCGGCTACGAGCAGTACTTC; cdr3_aa: CASSLGYSSGYEQYF
clone_size: NA; d_call: TRBD1; j_call: TRBJ1-4; v_call: TRBV25-1; cdr3_nt: TGTGCCGCACAGGGGCCCCATGAAAAACTGTTTTTT; cdr3_aa: CAAQGPHEKLFF
clone_size: NA; d_call: TRBD1; j_call: TRBJ2-3; v_call: TRBV18; cdr3_nt: TGTGCCAGCTCACCGGGGGACAGGGGATGGGGTACGCAGTATTTT; cdr3_aa: CASSPGDRGWGTQYF
clone_size: NA; d_call: NA; j_call: TRBJ1-2; v_call: TRBV21-1; cdr3_nt: TGTGCCAGCAGCAAAGCCGCGGTAAGGGGCGGCTATGGCTACACCTTC; cdr3_aa: CASSKAAVRGGYGYTF
clone_size: few; d_call: TRBD1; j_call: TRBJ1-1; v_call: TRBV30; cdr3_nt: TGTGCCTGGAGTACAGGGGGCACTGAAGCTTTCTTT; cdr3_aa: CAWSTGGTEAFF
clone_size: NA; d_call: TRBD1; j_call: TRBJ1-5; v_call: TRBV9; cdr3_nt: TGTGCCAGCAGCGTAGGGGGACAGAATCAGCCCCAGCATTTT; cdr3_aa: CASSVGGQNQPQHF
clone_size: NA; d_call: TRBD1; j_call: TRBJ2-2; v_call: TRBV5-1; cdr3_nt: TGCGCCAGCAGCCAACAGGGGGCTGGCGGGGAGCTGTTTTTT; cdr3_aa: CASSQQGAGGELFF
clone_size: NA; d_call: TRBD1; j_call: TRBJ1-1; v_call: TRBV11-3; cdr3_nt: TGTGCCAGCAGCCCCAGGGCCAGGGGGGTCCCTGAAGCTTTCTTT; cdr3_aa: CASSPRARGVPEAFF
clone_size: NA; d_call: TRBD1; j_call: TRBJ1-1; v_call: TRBV3-1/TRBV3-2; cdr3_nt: TGTGCCAGCAGCCAAGGTGGACAGGGAGAAAGAAAAAAAGCTTTCTTT; cdr3_aa: CASSQGGQGERKKAFF
clone_size: NA; d_call: TRBD2; j_call: TRBJ2-1; v_call: TRBV7-3; cdr3_nt: TGTGCCAGCAGCATCAAGAGCGGGAGCTACAATGAGCAGTTCTTC; cdr3_aa: CASSIKSGSYNEQFF
clone_size: NA; d_call: TRBD1; j_call: TRBJ1-2; v_call: TRBV18; cdr3_nt: TGTGCCAGCTCACTTCAGGGGGCCAGCTATGGCTACACCTTC; cdr3_aa: CASSLQGASYGYTF
clone_size: NA; d_call: NA; j_call: TRBJ2-3; v_call: TRBV10-3; cdr3_nt: TGTGCCATCAGCGAGGGACAAACACCAACAGATACGCAGTATTTT; cdr3_aa: CAISEGQTPTDTQYF
clone_size: NA; d_call: TRBD1; j_call: TRBJ1-5; v_call: TRBV6-5; cdr3_nt: TGTGCCAGCAGTTCCTCGACCAGGGGGTATCAGCCCCAGCATTTT; cdr3_aa: CASSSSTRGYQPQHF
clone_size: NA; d_call: TRBD1; j_call: TRBJ1-5; v_call: TRBV6-5; cdr3_nt: TGTGCCAGCAGTTACTCGAGGGGGCTAGGGCAGCCCCAGCATTTT; cdr3_aa: CASSYSRGLGQPQHF